A selection of T cell receptor beta chains follows, all from one sample in a study of sequential checkpoint blockade in melanoma. Measured with immunoSEQ multiplex PCR; TCRdb has only the in-frame clones, and not every one. The table records over 10,000 clones, just over 60% of them present only once. The sequenced sample was CD8+ T cells sorted from blood (inferred from file names), obtained from a patient given nivolumab and ipilimumab in sequence. The receptors here all came from a human donor with melanoma. Both conserved end residues are part of each CDR3. Fields, in order: D gene, V gene, J gene, clone size, CDR3 DNA, CDR3 protein. The D gene is left open where the match is weak. The size of a clone is reported for some rows only, either as once, few or many, or as a class for expanded clones.

TRBD1,TRBV5-6,TRBJ2-5,NA,TGTGCCAGCAGCTTTACAGGGGACGGAGAGACCCAGTACTTC,CASSFTGDGETQYF
TRBD1,TRBV7-3,TRBJ1-6,NA,TGTGCCAGCAGCGCGGACGGGACAGCAACTAATTCACCCCTCCACTTT,CASSADGTATNSPLHF
TRBD2,TRBV9,TRBJ2-3,NA,TGTGCCAGCAGCGTAGAGGTAGCGGGGGCGGGAGATACGCAGTATTTT,CASSVEVAGAGDTQYF
NA,TRBV9,TRBJ2-7,few,TGTGCCAGCAGCCCCAGGGGGGACAGCCTTTACGAGCAGTACTTC,CASSPRGDSLYEQYF
NA,TRBV11-3,TRBJ2-7,NA,TGTGCCAGCAGCTTACGGGCGCACAGGAAGCAGTACTTC,CASSLRAHRKQYF
TRBD1,TRBV5-5,TRBJ1-5,NA,TGTGCCAGCAGCCTCCCGGACAGGTCCCAAGGGGGCAATCAGCCCCAGCATTTT,CASSLPDRSQGGNQPQHF
TRBD1,TRBV27,TRBJ2-7,NA,TGTGCCAGCAGTTCAACCGGGACAGGGTCCTACGAGCAGTACTTC,CASSSTGTGSYEQYF
NA,TRBV2,TRBJ2-7,NA,TGTGCCAGCAGGGAGACTATCCTCCCTTCCTACGAGCAGTACTTC,CASRETILPSYEQYF
NA,TRBV7-8,TRBJ1-5,NA,TGTGCCAGCAGCCCCCCGGGTAGTGGCAATCAGCCCCAGCATTTT,CASSPPGSGNQPQHF
TRBD2,TRBV5-6,TRBJ2-7,NA,TGTGTCAGCAGCTCCGGGCTAGCGGGAGTCTACGAGCAGTACTTC,CVSSSGLAGVYEQYF
NA,TRBV5-6,TRBJ1-1,few,TGTGCCAGCAGCTTGGGAGGGAACACTGAAGCTTTCTTT,CASSLGGNTEAFF
TRBD1,TRBV5-6,TRBJ2-2,NA,TGTGCCAGCAGCCTCGAAGGACAGGGGAGGACCGGGGAGCTGTTTTTT,CASSLEGQGRTGELFF
TRBD2,TRBV7-8,TRBJ2-1,NA,TGTGCCAGCAGCTTAAATCCTAGCGGGAGAGGGACCTACAATGAGCAGTTCTTC,CASSLNPSGRGTYNEQFF
TRBD1,TRBV2,TRBJ2-1,NA,TGTGCCAGCAGTGGGGGACAGTCTATTTTTTACAATGAGCAGTTCTTC,CASSGGQSIFYNEQFF
NA,TRBV9,TRBJ2-1,NA,TGTGCCAGCAGCGCTGGAGCTGGGAGGTATGAGCAGTTCTTC,CASSAGAGRYEQFF
NA,TRBV6-1,TRBJ1-5,many,TGTGCCAGCAGTGAAACAGGGTACGGCAATCAGCCCCAGCATTTT,CASSETGYGNQPQHF
NA,TRBV6-5,TRBJ1-4,NA,TGTGCCAGCAGTTCCTTTTATGCGGCTAATGAAAAACTGTTTTTT,CASSSFYAANEKLFF
NA,TRBV28,TRBJ1-4,NA,TGTGCCAGCAGTTGGGGTGGAAACCAGGGTCATGAAAAACTGTTTTTT,CASSWGGNQGHEKLFF
NA,TRBV29-1,TRBJ2-7,NA,TGCAGCGTTGAGGACAGCTACGAGCAGTACTTC,CSVEDSYEQYF
NA,TRBV4-1,TRBJ1-5,NA,TGCGCCAGCAGCCAAGAGTGGGGCGCGCGGAATCAGCCCCAGCATTTT,CASSQEWGARNQPQHF
NA,TRBV7-9,TRBJ2-2,NA,TGTGCCAGCAGCTCCCCAACAGACCCCGGGGAGCTGTTTTTT,CASSSPTDPGELFF
NA,TRBV9,TRBJ2-7,NA,TGTGCCAGCAGCCTTACAGGGTATAACGAGCAGTACTTC,CASSLTGYNEQYF
NA,TRBV27,TRBJ2-1,NA,TGTGCCAGCATGGGGCAGGCCTACAATGAGCAGTTCTTC,CASMGQAYNEQFF
TRBD2,TRBV11-1,TRBJ2-3,NA,TGTGCCAGCAGCGAAGTAGCGGGAGGCACAGATACGCAGTATTTT,CASSEVAGGTDTQYF
NA,TRBV9,TRBJ2-7,NA,TGTGCCAGCAGCCCGGGACAAAGTTACGAGCAGTACTTC,CASSPGQSYEQYF
NA,TRBV15,TRBJ1-1,NA,TGTGCCACCAGCAGAGAAGGCAGCGGGAACACTGAAGCTTTCTTT,CATSREGSGNTEAFF
TRBD1,TRBV4-1,TRBJ2-4,NA,TGCGCCAGCAGCCAAACCGGGACAGGGAGGCACATTCAGTACTTC,CASSQTGTGRHIQYF
NA,TRBV14,TRBJ2-7,NA,TGTGCCAGCAGCCCAAAGAAAGGACAAACCTACGAGCAGTACTTC,CASSPKKGQTYEQYF
NA,TRBV6-5,TRBJ1-4,once,TGTGCCAGCAGTGCCGGACATCTTGGGGAAAAACTGTTTTTT,CASSAGHLGEKLFF
TRBD2,TRBV10-3,TRBJ2-7,few,TGTGCCATCAGTGTGGGCGGGAGGGGAATTGACGAGCAGTACTTC,CAISVGGRGIDEQYF
NA,TRBV28,TRBJ2-7,NA,TGTGCCAGCACGGTCACCTGGGGCGCCTACGAGCAGTACTTC,CASTVTWGAYEQYF
NA,TRBV7-8,TRBJ1-1,NA,TGTGCCAGCAGCTCCGGGGTGAACACTGAAGCTTTCTTT,CASSSGVNTEAFF
NA,TRBV6-5,TRBJ1-2,NA,TGTGCCAGCAGTTACTCGGCGGGGAATGGCTACACCTTC,CASSYSAGNGYTF
NA,TRBV6-1,TRBJ2-1,NA,TGTGCCAGCAGTGAAGACAGGGTAGGGTACAATGAGCAGTTCTTC,CASSEDRVGYNEQFF
NA,TRBV4-1,TRBJ1-1,NA,TGCGCCAGCAGCCAACACCCCGACAGCGAGCTCACTGAAGCTTTCTTT,CASSQHPDSELTEAFF
NA,TRBV7-9,TRBJ2-3,few,TGTGCCAGCAGCTTATCCCTAGACGCTGTCGCAGATACGCAGTATTTT,CASSLSLDAVADTQYF
NA,TRBV10-3,TRBJ2-2,NA,TGTGCCATCAGTGAGTCTCCCGACGGACTCACCGGGGAGCTGTTTTTT,CAISESPDGLTGELFF
TRBD2,TRBV28,TRBJ2-7,NA,TGTGCCAGCAGTTTTTTTAGCGGGGCTGGCGAGCAGTACTTC,CASSFFSGAGEQYF
TRBD1,TRBV7-9,TRBJ1-1,medium-sized,TGTGCCAGCAGGCCAGGGGGGAATCCGAACACTGAAGCTTTCTTT,CASRPGGNPNTEAFF
NA,TRBV11-2,TRBJ2-7,once,TGTGCCAGCAGCCTCACAGCGGCAGGGGTGTACGAGCAGTACTTC,CASSLTAAGVYEQYF
NA,TRBV7-9,TRBJ2-7,few,TGTGCCAGCAGCTTAGCAGGAGGGGACTACGAGCAGTACTTC,CASSLAGGDYEQYF
NA,TRBV27,TRBJ1-5,NA,TGTGCCAGCAGTCAAACCGCGGGTAGCAATCAGCCCCAGCATTTT,CASSQTAGSNQPQHF
TRBD2,TRBV5-1,TRBJ2-1,NA,TGCGCCAGCAGCTTCCCGGACAGGTACACCGGGACTAGCGACAATGAGCAGTTCTTC,CASSFPDRYTGTSDNEQFF